This TCR beta chain was documented in a study of CD8+ T cells in alopecia areata. Study-level results: An increase in clonality over normal scalp was evident in lesional scalp, especially alopecia totalis/universalis.

This clone has only a few counts. The antigen remains unidentified. cDNA prepared by RNA extraction and subsequent reverse transcription served as the template for sequencing. The table came from immunoSEQ multiplex PCR; TCRdb's copy has only in-frame clones and leaves some out. The sample has about 150,000 clones; more than 75% are singletons. Germline V gene data show CDR1 as SGHVS and CDR2 as FNYEAQ. After removal of 6 bases from V and 6 bases from J, the junction contained 8 bases not matched to a gene. This CDR3 has 13 residues. The sequenced sample was CD8+ T cells sorted from blood, obtained at week 0. This receptor was obtained from a human donor with alopecia areata. The chain uses TRBV7-6 and TRBJ2-7; 7 nucleotides line up with TRBD2. CDR3 DNA: TGTGCCAGCAGTGGGAGGGGAGGGCCCGAGCAGTACTTC. It translates to CASSGRGGPEQYF.